Listed here are 9 T cell receptor beta chains from one sample, sequenced in a study of blood T cell repertoires in COVID-19. Sequencing used immunoSEQ multiplex PCR; TCRdb keeps in-frame clones, though not all of them. The sample shows about 170,000 clones, 86% of them seen only once. The sample taken for sequencing was peripheral blood. These receptors all come from a woman in her fifties or sixties with COVID-19, enrolled during active disease.

The J gene is TRBJ2-2, the V gene TRBV28, with D perhaps matching TRBD1 (6 bases). Germline assignment: CDR1 MDHEN and CDR2 SYDVKM. V lost 7 bases and J lost 0, with 15 bases in between. This CDR3 region has 16 residues. DNA of the CDR3: TGTGCCAGCAAACTGAGAGGGGGTCCGAACACCGGGGAGCTGTTTTTT. Protein product: CASKLRGGPNTGELFF.

V gene TRBV7-2 combines with J gene TRBJ1-2; 8 nucleotides line up with TRBD1. Unmatched junction bases numbered 15, after V lost 3 bases and J lost 6 bases. Germline assignment: CDR1 SGHTA and CDR2 FQGNSA. The CDR3 contains 17 residues. CDR3 in DNA: TGTGCCAGCAGCTTCAAATCCGGGACAGGCGGGGGTAATGGCTACACCTTC. It encodes CASSFKSGTGGGNGYTF. Complete variable domain (other parts from reference TRBV7-2 and TRBJ1-2): GAGVSQSPSNKVTEKGKDVELRCDPISGHTALYWYRQSLGQGLEFLIYFQGNSAPDKSGLPSDRFSAERTGGSVSTLTIQRTQQEDSAVYLCASSFKSGTGGGNGYTFGSGTRLTVV.

The chain combines TRBV7-3 with TRBJ2-3, with TRBD2 matching 8 bases. CDR1 is SGHTA, CDR2 FQGTGA, per germline. V was pared by 0 bases and J by 6 bases, with 5 bases of the junction left unmatched. The CDR3 has 15 residues. CDR3 amino acids: CASSLTGTRADTQYF. The CDR3 DNA reads as TGTGCCAGCAGCTTAACCGGGACTAGAGCCGATACGCAGTATTTT.

V usage is TRBV21-1 and J usage is TRBJ2-7; TRBD2, the D gene given by the table, was not confirmed from the DNA. TRBV21-1 is a pseudogene segment. This CDR3 comprises 14 residues. The CDR3 region is CASSTGLEHYEQYF. In nucleotides, the CDR3 is TGTGCCAGCAGCACGGGACTTGAACACTACGAGCAGTACTTC.

The chain has TRBV19 and TRBJ1-5; 10 nucleotides line up with TRBD1. Germline CDR1 is LNHDA and CDR2 is SQIVND (reference sequence). V was pared by 6 bases and J by 6 bases, with 8 bases of the junction left unmatched. The CDR3 is 15 amino acids. The DNA for the CDR3 is TGTGCCAGTAGCACCGGACAGGGGGGGGGTCAGCCCCAGCATTTT. Its protein product is CASSTGQGGGQPQHF.

This clone was recorded only once. In nucleotides, the CDR3 is TGTGCCTGGAGTGTCCGGGGATGGACTGAAGCTTTCTTT. Protein product: CAWSVRGWTEAFF. The chain carries TRBV30 and TRBJ1-1; D is ambiguous. Germline V gives CDR1 GTSNPN, CDR2 SVGIG (reference sequence). Trimming took off 0 bases at V and 5 bases at J, with 10 bases between the two ends. This CDR3 spans 13 amino acids.

The chain links TRBV21-1 to TRBJ1-4; whether TRBD1, the table's D call, matches the DNA was not checked. TRBV21-1 represents a pseudogene. The CDR3 length is 20 residues. CDR3 in DNA: TGTGCCAGCAGCAAAGAAGGGGGACAGGGCGGATACAACACTAATGAAAAACTGTTTTTT. Its protein product is CASSKEGGQGGYNTNEKLFF.

As concerns this clone: This same CDR3 is encoded by further DNA sequences in the sample. The chain carries TRBV3-1 (or the pseudogene TRBV3-2) and TRBJ2-7; D remains unclear. Germline CDR1 reads LGHDT; CDR2 reads YNNKEL (reference sequence). The CDR3 covers 12 residues. The V and J ends lost 2 bases and 3 bases respectively, with 5 bases between them. The CDR3 DNA sequence: TGTGCCAGCAGCCAAACTGGCTACGAGCAGTACTTC. As protein: CASSQTGYEQYF.

The chain combines TRBV29-1 with TRBJ1-2, with a tentative D call TRBD1 (5 bases). The CDR3 totals 12 residues. Germline V gene lookup returns CDR1 SQVTM and CDR2 ANQGSEA. The ends were cut back, 7 bases at V and 2 bases at J, with 11 bases in the middle. The CDR3 region is CSGRALNYGYTF. CDR3 nucleotide sequence: TGCAGCGGCAGGGCCCTAAACTATGGCTACACCTTC. Full variable domain (missing parts from reference TRBV29-1 and TRBJ1-2): SAVISQKPSRDICQRGTSLTIQCQVDSQVTMMFWYRQQPGQSLTLIATANQGSEATYESGFVIDKFPISRPNLTFSTLTVSNMSPEDSSIYLCSGRALNYGYTFGSGTRLTVV.